The 8 T cell receptor beta chains listed next were all sequenced from one sample in a study of HIV-infected patients and healthy controls. TCRdb re-derived calls from the 5' RACE reads in MiXCR, one entry per CDR3 protein. The data show roughly 70,000 distinct CDR3 sequences, approximately 15% seen once. Sequencing was carried out using CD4+ T cells from blood. The source of these receptors is a human donor in good health.

In DNA, the CDR3 is TGTGCCAGCAGCTTGACAGAGGGGCTAGGTGAAAAACTGTTTTTT. Translated, it gives CASSLTEGLGEKLFF. The chain is built from TRBV7-8 and TRBJ1-4; D is possibly TRBD1 (5 bases). CDR1 SGHVS and CDR2 FQNEAQ come from the germline V gene. V was shortened by 3 bases and J by 7 bases, with 15 bases between the two germline ends. CDR3 length: 15 amino acids.

This chain uses TRBV4-1 with TRBJ2-1; no clear D gene. Germline V gene lookup returns CDR1 MGHRA and CDR2 YSYEKL. This CDR3 spans 14 amino acids. Deletions cut 6 bases from V and 10 bases from J, with 19 bases between. In nucleotides, the CDR3 is TGCGCCAGCAGTCACCCTCTAGGAATTTTAGAGCAGTTCTTC. Translating it yields CASSHPLGILEQFF.

This clonotype showed up just a few times. This chain connects TRBV5-5 to TRBJ2-5; D gene ambiguous. Germline V gene lookup returns CDR1 SGHKS and CDR2 YYEKEE (reference sequence). The CDR3 is 13 amino acids. Between the trimmed V and J ends, which lost 3 bases and 1 base, there was a span of 7 bases. DNA of the CDR3: TGTGCCAGCAGCTGGGGAACCCAAGAGACCCAGTACTTC. Its translation is CASSWGTQETQYF.

This clonotype has a count of ten or more. This chain joins TRBV28 and TRBJ2-3; 7 bases are a match to TRBD2. Trimming cost V 8 bases and J 2 bases; bases outside gene matches: 10. CDR3 length equals 15 residues. Germline assignment: CDR1 MDHEN and CDR2 SYDVKM. Written as DNA, the CDR3 is TGTGCCAGCGGGGAAGCTAGCGGAATCACAGATACGCAGTATTTT. Amino acids: CASGEASGITDTQYF.

The chain carries TRBV7-8 and TRBJ2-3; TRBD2 is a possible D gene (6 bases). Deletions cut 5 bases from V and 0 bases from J, with 12 bases between. Germline CDR1 SGHVS, CDR2 FQNEAQ. The length of the CDR3 is 15 residues. The CDR3 DNA sequence: TGTGCCAGCAGCGGAAGGGACTCTAGCACAGATACGCAGTATTTT. This sequence encodes CASSGRDSSTDTQYF.

In its sample, this clonotype was seen once. The rearrangement joins TRBV12-3 or TRBV12-4 to TRBJ1-6; 7 bases align to TRBD1. This CDR3 is built from 14 residues. V was clipped by 6 bases and J by 5 bases; unmatched bases: 4. The DNA of the CDR3 is TGTGCCAGCAGCCTTACAGGGGATAATTCACCCCTCCACTTT. Translated, it gives CASSLTGDNSPLHF.

The gene calls are TRBV7-8 and TRBJ1-1, with 10 bases identical to TRBD1. Germline V CDR1 and CDR2: SGHVS, FQNEAQ. This CDR3 is 14 amino acids long. V shed 1 base, J shed 11 bases, and the junction held 7 bases outside the gene matches. This CDR3 is CASSLGDRGNYAFF. The CDR3 DNA reads as TGTGCCAGCAGCTTAGGGGACAGGGGCAATTATGCTTTCTTT.

This clonotype has at least ten counts. The chain couples TRBV7-2 to TRBJ1-1, with unresolved D. Germline V gene data show CDR1 as SGHTA and CDR2 as FQGNSA. Trimming pared 5 bases from V and 0 bases from J, leaving 7 bases between. The CDR3 sequence is 13 residues long. The CDR3 sequence is CASSARLNTEAFF. The CDR3 region has the DNA TGTGCCAGCAGCGCCCGACTGAACACTGAAGCTTTCTTT.